Listed below are T cell receptor beta chains from one sample, sequenced in a study of blood T cells in healthy people across ages. Each CDR3 protein gets one entry after TCRdb re-called the 5' RACE reads with MiXCR. The sample has about 670,000 distinct CDR3 sequences; approximately 52% are singletons. Sequencing input: blood. These receptors were collected from an elderly woman in good health. Each CDR3 is given with its conserved first and last residue. Fields, in order: clone size, V gene, D gene, J gene, CDR3 protein, CDR3 DNA. D genes are given only for firm matches. The listing skips clone size in some rows; elsewhere it reads once, few, many or a size class.

abundance: .; v_gene: TRBV29-1; d_gene: TRBD2; j_gene: TRBJ2-3; CDR3aa: CSVDIAGTDPDTQYF; CDR3nt: TGCAGCGTTGATATAGCGGGGACCGATCCAGATACGCAGTATTTT
abundance: many; v_gene: TRBV28; d_gene: TRBD2; j_gene: TRBJ2-7; CDR3aa: CASSLRLAVEQYF; CDR3nt: TGTGCCAGCAGTCTTCGACTAGCGGTAGAGCAGTACTTC
abundance: .; v_gene: TRBV7-3; d_gene: .; j_gene: TRBJ2-1; CDR3aa: CASSFAGTDYNEQFF; CDR3nt: TGTGCCAGCAGCTTCGCCGGGACGGACTACAATGAGCAGTTCTTC
abundance: many; v_gene: TRBV5-1; d_gene: .; j_gene: TRBJ1-2; CDR3aa: CASSLAGQGFHGYTF; CDR3nt: TGCGCCAGCAGCTTGGCCGGGCAGGGGTTTCATGGCTACACCTTC
abundance: many; v_gene: TRBV20-1; d_gene: .; j_gene: TRBJ2-1; CDR3aa: CSATTGVSYNEQFF; CDR3nt: TGCAGTGCTACCACCGGGGTTTCCTACAATGAGCAGTTCTTC
abundance: many; v_gene: TRBV7-3; d_gene: .; j_gene: TRBJ2-3; CDR3aa: CASSPQGVGDTQYF; CDR3nt: TGTGCCAGCAGCCCGCAGGGCGTCGGAGATACGCAGTATTTT
abundance: .; v_gene: TRBV5-6; d_gene: .; j_gene: TRBJ2-2; CDR3aa: CASSKVVNTGELFF; CDR3nt: TGTGCCAGCAGCAAGGTGGTGAACACCGGGGAGCTGTTTTTT
abundance: few; v_gene: TRBV20-1; d_gene: .; j_gene: TRBJ2-3; CDR3aa: CSARSATITDTQYF; CDR3nt: TGCAGTGCCCGGAGCGCGACCATCACAGATACGCAGTATTTT
abundance: .; v_gene: TRBV10-3; d_gene: .; j_gene: TRBJ2-5; CDR3aa: CAISESGTDGQYF; CDR3nt: TGTGCCATCAGTGAGTCGGGGACTGACGGGCAGTACTTC
abundance: .; v_gene: TRBV7-2; d_gene: .; j_gene: TRBJ2-6; CDR3aa: CASSLLETGANVLTF; CDR3nt: TGTGCCAGCAGCCTTCTGGAGACTGGGGCCAACGTCCTGACTTTC
abundance: many; v_gene: TRBV5-1; d_gene: .; j_gene: TRBJ2-3; CDR3aa: CASSLGDPGDTQYF; CDR3nt: TGCGCCAGCAGCTTGGGGGACCCAGGGGATACGCAGTATTTT
abundance: .; v_gene: TRBV25-1; d_gene: TRBD2; j_gene: TRBJ2-1; CDR3aa: CASSEHTLAGGDEQFF; CDR3nt: TGTGCCAGCAGTGAACATACCCTCGCGGGAGGCGATGAGCAGTTCTTC
abundance: .; v_gene: TRBV4-3; d_gene: .; j_gene: TRBJ2-7; CDR3aa: CAKGRGAPYEQYF; CDR3nt: TGCGCTAAGGGGAGGGGGGCCCCCTACGAGCAGTACTTC
abundance: .; v_gene: TRBV11-1; d_gene: .; j_gene: TRBJ2-7; CDR3aa: CASSFSRDYEQYF; CDR3nt: TGTGCCAGCAGCTTTAGCAGGGACTACGAGCAGTACTTC
abundance: .; v_gene: TRBV18; d_gene: TRBD1; j_gene: TRBJ2-7; CDR3aa: CASSPRSGGYPYEQYF; CDR3nt: TGTGCCAGCTCACCACGGTCAGGGGGCTACCCCTACGAGCAGTACTTC
abundance: .; v_gene: TRBV20-1; d_gene: TRBD2; j_gene: TRBJ2-2; CDR3aa: CSARERGSTGELFF; CDR3nt: TGCAGTGCTAGAGAACGCGGGAGTACCGGGGAGCTGTTTTTT
abundance: .; v_gene: TRBV12-3/TRBV12-4; d_gene: .; j_gene: TRBJ1-2; CDR3aa: CASSPRHNYGYTF; CDR3nt: TGTGCCAGCAGCCCCCGGCATAACTATGGCTACACCTTC
abundance: many; v_gene: TRBV10-3; d_gene: .; j_gene: TRBJ2-3; CDR3aa: CAIKGDPDTQYF; CDR3nt: TGTGCCATCAAAGGAGATCCAGATACGCAGTATTTT
abundance: .; v_gene: TRBV12-3/TRBV12-4; d_gene: .; j_gene: TRBJ2-3; CDR3aa: CASSRSRVGTDVQYF; CDR3nt: TGTGCCAGCAGTCGAAGCAGAGTGGGCACAGATGTGCAGTATTTT
abundance: .; v_gene: TRBV19; d_gene: .; j_gene: TRBJ2-2; CDR3aa: CASYRPGYTGELFF; CDR3nt: TGTGCCAGCTACCGCCCCGGTTACACCGGGGAGCTGTTTTTT
abundance: .; v_gene: TRBV7-7; d_gene: .; j_gene: TRBJ2-3; CDR3aa: CASSLNAGRGDTQYF; CDR3nt: TGTGCCAGCAGCCTGAACGCCGGGAGAGGGGATACGCAGTATTTT
abundance: .; v_gene: TRBV18; d_gene: .; j_gene: TRBJ1-5; CDR3aa: CASSPTGTWGQPQHF; CDR3nt: TGTGCCAGCTCACCTACCGGGACTTGGGGTCAGCCCCAGCATTTT
abundance: .; v_gene: TRBV12-3/TRBV12-4; d_gene: .; j_gene: TRBJ2-5; CDR3aa: CASSLGWAPKFKETQYF; CDR3nt: TGTGCCAGCAGCCTAGGCTGGGCTCCCAAATTCAAAGAGACCCAGTACTTC
abundance: many; v_gene: TRBV5-1; d_gene: .; j_gene: TRBJ1-2; CDR3aa: CASSSGQGGYTF; CDR3nt: TGCGCCAGCAGCTCTGGGCAGGGAGGCTACACCTTC
abundance: .; v_gene: TRBV6-6; d_gene: .; j_gene: TRBJ2-2; CDR3aa: CASSRPESPGELFF; CDR3nt: TGTGCCAGCAGTAGACCCGAGTCCCCCGGGGAGCTGTTTTTT
abundance: many; v_gene: TRBV12-3/TRBV12-4; d_gene: .; j_gene: TRBJ1-5; CDR3aa: CASSLLTGFVNQPQHF; CDR3nt: TGTGCCAGCAGTTTACTCACAGGGTTCGTCAATCAGCCCCAGCATTTT
abundance: .; v_gene: TRBV4-1; d_gene: .; j_gene: TRBJ2-7; CDR3aa: CASSQETLSYEQYF; CDR3nt: TGCGCCAGCAGCCAAGAAACCTTGTCCTACGAGCAGTACTTC
abundance: .; v_gene: TRBV14; d_gene: TRBD2; j_gene: TRBJ2-1; CDR3aa: CASSQVLIAGVQFF; CDR3nt: TGTGCCAGCAGCCAAGTCCTCATAGCGGGAGTGCAGTTCTTC
abundance: .; v_gene: TRBV12-3/TRBV12-4; d_gene: TRBD1; j_gene: TRBJ2-7; CDR3aa: CASRRGTGGLYEQYF; CDR3nt: TGTGCCAGCAGAAGGGGTACAGGGGGGCTCTACGAGCAGTACTTC
abundance: .; v_gene: TRBV7-2; d_gene: TRBD2; j_gene: TRBJ2-7; CDR3aa: CASRPPSGLDYEQYF; CDR3nt: TGTGCCAGCAGGCCTCCTTCCGGACTAGACTACGAGCAGTACTTC
abundance: .; v_gene: TRBV29-1; d_gene: TRBD2; j_gene: TRBJ2-1; CDR3aa: CSVEGATSGAYNEQFF; CDR3nt: TGCAGCGTTGAGGGGGCGACTAGCGGGGCCTACAATGAGCAGTTCTTC
abundance: .; v_gene: TRBV7-2; d_gene: TRBD2; j_gene: TRBJ2-5; CDR3aa: CASSLLGTRGQETQYF; CDR3nt: TGTGCCAGCAGCTTATTGGGGACTAGGGGGCAAGAGACCCAGTACTTC
abundance: once; v_gene: TRBV6-6; d_gene: .; j_gene: TRBJ2-7; CDR3aa: CASRRTADSYEQYF; CDR3nt: TGTGCCAGCAGGAGGACAGCGGATTCCTACGAGCAGTACTTC
abundance: .; v_gene: TRBV27; d_gene: .; j_gene: TRBJ1-2; CDR3aa: CASSGLNYGYTF; CDR3nt: TGTGCCAGCAGTGGTCTAAACTATGGCTACACCTTC
abundance: .; v_gene: TRBV11-2; d_gene: .; j_gene: TRBJ2-5; CDR3aa: CASSLAGTRWEETQYF; CDR3nt: TGTGCCAGCAGCTTGGCCGGGACCCGGTGGGAAGAGACCCAGTACTTC
abundance: .; v_gene: TRBV12-3/TRBV12-4; d_gene: .; j_gene: TRBJ1-5; CDR3aa: CASNKEDSILSGPQHF; CDR3nt: TGTGCCAGCAATAAAGAGGACAGCATCCTCTCGGGGCCCCAGCATTTT
abundance: .; v_gene: TRBV2; d_gene: .; j_gene: TRBJ1-3; CDR3aa: CASSEQLQSSGNTIYF; CDR3nt: TGTGCCAGCAGTGAGCAGCTGCAAAGCTCTGGAAACACCATATATTTT